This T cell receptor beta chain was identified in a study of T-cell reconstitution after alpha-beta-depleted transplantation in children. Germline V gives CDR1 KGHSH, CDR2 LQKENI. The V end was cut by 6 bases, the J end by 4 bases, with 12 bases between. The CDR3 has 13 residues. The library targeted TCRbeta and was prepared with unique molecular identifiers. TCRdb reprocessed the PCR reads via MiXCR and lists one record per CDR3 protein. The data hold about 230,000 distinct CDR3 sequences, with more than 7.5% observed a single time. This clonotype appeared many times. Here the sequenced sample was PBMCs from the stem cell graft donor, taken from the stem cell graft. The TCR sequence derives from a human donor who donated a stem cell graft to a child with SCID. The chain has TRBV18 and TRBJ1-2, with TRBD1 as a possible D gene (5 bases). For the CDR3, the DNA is TGTGCCAGCTCTGGGGACGGACCCTATGGCTACACCTTC. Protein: CASSGDGPYGYTF.